This T cell receptor beta chain is from a study of patients and donors after allogeneic stem cell transplantation. Via MiXCR, TCRdb re-called the RT-PCR reads, giving one row per CDR3 protein. The sample consists of approximately 200,000 distinct CDR3 sequences, 41% of them appearing once. Looked up from germline, CDR1 is MNHNY and CDR2 is SVGAGI (reference sequence). J was trimmed by 2 bases and V by 3 bases; bases with no gene match: 15. This CDR3 comprises 19 residues. The sample was blood, either unsorted or a sorted T cell fraction (not recorded which). The chain recombines TRBV6-6 with TRBJ1-5, with TRBD1 identical over 8 bases. This receptor was identified in a human donor who was either an allogeneic HSCT recipient or a stem cell or donor lymphocyte infusion donor (not recorded which). It is not recorded whose cells these are; they may come from a transplant donor. Here the CDR3 DNA reads TGTGCCAGCAGTTATAGAGGACAGGGTTCCTCCCTAGGCAATCAGCCCCAGCATTTT. Its translation is CASSYRGQGSSLGNQPQHF.